What follows is one T cell receptor beta chain and its context. In the same sample, other DNA sequences code for this CDR3. Some clones are missing from TCRdb's copy, which holds only in-frame ones; the method was immunoSEQ multiplex PCR. The sample consists of around 100,000 clones, roughly 89% of them appearing once. This record belongs to a study of PD-1 blockade in classical Hodgkin lymphoma. Germline CDR1 SGHAT, CDR2 FQNNGV. V lost 2 bases, J lost 5 bases, and 18 bases lay in between. The CDR3 runs 16 residues. Relapse was seen in all patients after autologous stem cell transplantation, and brentuximab vedotin exposure was variable.

The sequence derives from a human donor with classical Hodgkin lymphoma. The genes are TRBV11-2 and TRBJ1-2; a possible D gene is TRBD1 (5 bases). The source material was peripheral blood mononuclear cells (PBMCs), sampled before the second cycle of nivolumab. The CDR3 DNA follows: TGTGCCAGCAGCTTACTAGGACAACCCGAAGGGTATGGCTACACCTTC. This translates into CASSLLGQPEGYGYTF.